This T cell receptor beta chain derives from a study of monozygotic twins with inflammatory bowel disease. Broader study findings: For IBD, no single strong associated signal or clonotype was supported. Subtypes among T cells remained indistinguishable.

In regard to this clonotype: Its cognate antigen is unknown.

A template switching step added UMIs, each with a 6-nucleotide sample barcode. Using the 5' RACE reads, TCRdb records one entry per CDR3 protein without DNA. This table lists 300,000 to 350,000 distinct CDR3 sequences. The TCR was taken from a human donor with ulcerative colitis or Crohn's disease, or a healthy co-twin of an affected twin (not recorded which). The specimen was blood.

This CDR3 is CASSLSSLRGELFF. The rearrangement uses TRBV27 and TRBJ2-2; no DNA is available, so the TRBD2 call from TCRdb remains unchecked. This CDR3 is 14 amino acids long. Germline V gives CDR1 MNHEY, CDR2 SMNVEV (reference sequence).